The 19 T cell receptor beta chains in this list originate from one sample, sequenced in a study of OX40 agonist ivuxolimab in advanced cancers. Data came from immunoSEQ multiplex PCR; TCRdb stores just in-frame clones and leaves some out. The data show more than 60,000 clones, with approximately 87% seen just once and roughly 4% held by the top ten. The input for sequencing was CD4+ or CD8+ T cells sorted from blood, taken in a trial of the OX40 agonist ivuxolimab. These receptors were taken from an adult with an advanced solid tumor such as melanoma, head and neck, liver or kidney cancer.

The chain carries TRBV4-1 and TRBJ1-5; no firm D call. This CDR3 is built from 14 residues. V was trimmed by 1 base and J by 3 bases, leaving 7 bases between them. The germline V gene has CDR1 MGHRA and CDR2 YSYEKL. The CDR3, as DNA: TGCGCCAGCAGCCAAGGGGGAGACAATCAGCCCCAGCATTTT. Translated: CASSQGGDNQPQHF.

This clone showed up just once. The chain joins TRBV9 to TRBJ2-7, with D possibly TRBD2 on 6 matching bases. V was clipped by 5 bases and J by 2 bases, with 14 bases between them. CDR3 length: 14 amino acids. Looked up from germline, CDR1 is SGDLS and CDR2 is YYNGEE. The CDR3 protein is CASSRFGGTYEQYF. As DNA, the CDR3 is TGTGCCAGCAGTCGGTTTGGGGGGACCTACGAGCAGTACTTC.

The rearrangement joins TRBV28 to TRBJ2-3; maybe TRBD1 (6 bases). The length of the CDR3 is 13 residues. Germline V CDR1 and CDR2: MDHEN, SYDVKM. V gave up 6 bases and J gave up 4 bases, with 11 bases separating them. DNA for the CDR3: TGTGCCAGCAGACAGGGATCCGCAGATACGCAGTATTTT. The encoded protein is CASRQGSADTQYF.

The rearrangement joins TRBV7-3 to TRBJ2-2, with 9 bases aligning to TRBD1. Germline V gives CDR1 SGHTA, CDR2 FQGTGA. V dropped 7 bases and J dropped 2; count of bases not matched to a gene: 5. This CDR3 spans 15 amino acids. In nucleotides, the CDR3 is TGTGCCAGCAACACAGGGGGCGCAAACACCGGGGAGCTGTTTTTT. Encoded protein: CASNTGGANTGELFF.

The chain uses TRBV7-2 and TRBJ2-7; 8 nucleotides align to TRBD2. The germline V gene has CDR1 SGHTA and CDR2 FQGNSA. The junction had 5 bases not matched to a gene; V was cut back by 1 base and J by 3 bases. This CDR3 comprises 15 residues. The CDR3 DNA follows: TGTGCCAGCAGCTTAGGTGCGGGAGGCTACTACGAGCAGTACTTC. It specifies CASSLGAGGYYEQYF.

V and J are TRBV10-1 and TRBJ1-2; the match to TRBD1 covers 7 bases. The junction had 10 bases not matched to a gene; V was cut back by 2 bases and J by 4 bases. The CDR3 is 16 amino acids. Germline V CDR1 and CDR2: WNHNN, SYGVQD (reference sequence). The CDR3 DNA reads as TGCGCCAGCAGTGAGCCCCGACAGGGTTACATCTATGGCTACACCTTC. This sequence encodes CASSEPRQGYIYGYTF.

V is TRBV7-2 and J is TRBJ2-7; D is tentatively TRBD1 or TRBD2 (5 bases each). V lost 1 base, J lost 6 bases, and 10 bases lay in between. Germline loops: CDR1 SGHTA, CDR2 FQGNSA. The CDR3 covers 13 residues. The CDR3 DNA follows: TGTGCCAGCAGCTTAGATCCGGGGCCCGAGCAGTACTTC. This gives the protein CASSLDPGPEQYF.

The rearrangement uses TRBV28 and TRBJ1-2, with D hard to call. Germline CDR1 and CDR2: MDHEN and SYDVKM. V lost 5 bases to trimming and J lost 1 base, with 2 bases between them. This CDR3 region has 11 residues. In DNA form, the CDR3 reads TGTGCCAGCAGTATTAACTATGGCTACACCTTC. Encoded protein: CASSINYGYTF.

In DNA, the CDR3 is TGCGCCAGCAGCTTGGAGGTAGCGGGAGAGGGAGAGCAGTACTTC. This codes for CASSLEVAGEGEQYF. The chain employs TRBV5-1 and TRBJ2-7; 9 bases line up with TRBD2. The CDR3 extends over 15 amino acids. CDR1 and CDR2 (germline): SGHRS, YFSETQ. With V trimmed by 0 bases and J by 7 bases, 8 bases remained unmatched.

This chain joins TRBV19 and TRBJ1-5; D is unclear. CDR3 length: 16 residues. From germline, CDR1 is LNHDA and CDR2 SQIVND (reference sequence). V lost 6 bases, J lost 1 base, and 16 bases lay in between. CDR3 loop: CASREDGLGSNQPQHF. The CDR3 DNA reads as TGTGCCAGTAGGGAGGACGGCCTCGGGAGCAATCAGCCCCAGCATTTT.

The rearrangement joins TRBV20-1 to TRBJ2-7, with 7 positions matching TRBD1. Per the germline V gene, CDR1 is DFQATT and CDR2 is SNEGSKA (reference sequence). This CDR3 region has 11 residues. The ends lost 6 bases at V and 4 bases at J; junction bases unmatched: 3. CDR3: CSALQGYEQYF. CDR3 bases: TGCAGTGCCCTACAGGGGTACGAGCAGTACTTC.

The chain recombines TRBV18 with TRBJ2-1; 15 bases are shared with TRBD2. The CDR3 extends over 19 amino acids. CDR1 and CDR2 (germline): KGHSH, LQKENI. The V and J ends lost 3 bases and 7 bases, in that order; junction bases with no gene match: 13. CDR3: CASSPFRTSGRVVVNEQFF. CDR3 DNA: TGTGCCAGCTCACCCTTCAGGACTAGCGGGAGGGTAGTAGTGAATGAGCAGTTCTTC.

The chain couples TRBV2 to TRBJ2-6; D is possibly TRBD2 (5 bases). V was pared by 2 bases and J by 6 bases, with 14 bases between. Looked up from germline, CDR1 is SNHLY and CDR2 is FYNNEI. This CDR3 has 16 amino acids. The CDR3 DNA reads as TGTGCCAGCAGTGAATCCGGTGCGGGCGTGGCCAACGTCCTGACTTTC. Protein sequence: CASSESGAGVANVLTF.

This chain links TRBV5-4 with TRBJ2-1; 10 nucleotides match TRBD2. The V and J ends lost 1 base and 2 bases, in that order; junction bases with no gene match: 6. This CDR3 region has 17 residues. Germline V lookup: CDR1 SGHNT, CDR2 YYREEE (reference sequence). The CDR3 loop is CASSLLAGAFTYNEQFF. The CDR3 bases are TGTGCCAGCAGCTTGCTAGCGGGGGCCTTCACCTACAATGAGCAGTTCTTC. The full variable domain, rest sourced from reference TRBV5-4 and TRBJ2-1, is ETGVTQSPTHLIKTRGQQVTLRCSSQSGHNTVSWYQQALGQGPQFIFQYYREEENGRGNFPPRFSGLQFPNYSSELNVNALELDDSALYLCASSLLAGAFTYNEQFFGPGTRLTVL.

V is TRBV5-1 and J is TRBJ2-7; 9 bases agree with TRBD2. Trimming at V came to 3 bases and at J to 4 bases, leaving 5 bases not matched to a gene. Germline V gene lookup returns CDR1 SGHRS and CDR2 YFSETQ. The CDR3 is 14 amino acids. The CDR3 DNA reads TGCGCCAGCAGCTCGGCGGGAGGGCCTTACGAGCAGTACTTC. Translated, it gives CASSSAGGPYEQYF.

The chain links TRBV2 to TRBJ1-2, with a weak D call TRBD1 (5 bases). This CDR3 spans 15 amino acids. Germline V lookup: CDR1 SNHLY, CDR2 FYNNEI. V was trimmed by 5 bases and J by 0 bases, leaving 13 bases between them. CDR3 in DNA: TGTGCCAGCAGTATTCTCCCGGGGCCTAACTATGGCTACACCTTC. Amino acid sequence: CASSILPGPNYGYTF. Supplemented by reference TRBV2 and TRBJ1-2, the full variable domain reads EPEVTQTPSHQVTQMGQEVILRCVPISNHLYFYWYRQILGQKVEFLVSFYNNEISEKSEIFDDQFSVERPDGSNFTLKIRSTKLEDSAMYFCASSILPGPNYGYTFGSGTRLTVV.

The V and J genes are TRBV6-1 and TRBJ1-5; 8 nucleotides match TRBD1. The trim removed 4 bases at V and 6 bases at J, leaving 8 bases unmatched. This CDR3 is 15 amino acids long. The germline CDR1 and CDR2 sequences are MNHNS and SASEGT. CDR3 region: CASSARDRGSQPQHF. The DNA of the CDR3 is TGTGCCAGCAGTGCCCGAGACAGGGGTAGTCAGCCCCAGCATTTT.

The CDR3 sequence is CASSYGDGYEQYF. In nucleotides, the CDR3 is TGTGCCAGCAGTTATGGGGACGGCTACGAGCAGTACTTC. The chain has TRBV6-5 and TRBJ2-7; D is perhaps TRBD1 or TRBD2 (5 bases each). The V gene lost 3 bases and the J gene lost 3 bases, with 9 bases spanning the gap. This CDR3 region has 13 residues. Germline V lookup: CDR1 MNHEY, CDR2 SVGAGI.

V is TRBV6-6 and J is TRBJ1-2; possibly TRBD1 for D (6 bases). V dropped 6 bases and J dropped 7 bases, with 12 bases sitting between them. The CDR3 has 12 residues. CDR1 and CDR2 from the germline V gene are MNHNY and SVGAGI (reference sequence). The CDR3 DNA sequence: TGTGCCAGCAGGGACAGTTGGCGTGGCTACACCTTC. Its translation is CASRDSWRGYTF.